The rows below give T cell receptor beta chains drawn from one sample of a study of blood T cell repertoires in COVID-19. Sequencing used immunoSEQ multiplex PCR; TCRdb keeps in-frame clones, though not all of them. The sample consists of 55,000 to 75,000 clones, about 81% of them appearing once. The sequenced sample was peripheral blood. The receptors here all came from a man older than 75 with acute or convalescent COVID-19. CDR3s include the opening cysteine and the closing phenylalanine or tryptophan. The D gene is left open where the match is weak. The listing skips clone size in some rows; elsewhere it reads once, few, many or a size class.

>TRBD1|.|TRBJ1-3|TRBV7-7
TGTGCTAGCAGCTCCGGGACAGGGCCTTCCTCTGGAAACACCATATATTTT
CASSSGTGPSSGNTIYF
>.|.|TRBJ2-5|TRBV5-1
TGCGCCAGCAGCTTTGGTACAGGTGGACAGACCCAGTACTTC
CASSFGTGGQTQYF
>.|.|TRBJ2-5|TRBV7-9
TGTGCCAGCAGCTTAGGAGTGGGGGGAGAGACCCAGTACTTC
CASSLGVGGETQYF
>TRBD1|few|TRBJ2-7|TRBV13
TGTGCCAGCAGCCCCCGGGACAGGGACTACGAGCAGTACTTC
CASSPRDRDYEQYF
>TRBD1|few|TRBJ2-7|TRBV5-1
TGCGCCAGCAGCTATGGGACAGGGGGCGACGAGCAGTACTTC
CASSYGTGGDEQYF
>.|.|TRBJ2-7|TRBV5-6
TGTGCCAGCAGCTTCGGGGGGCCCTCCTACGAGCAGTACTTC
CASSFGGPSYEQYF
>TRBD1|.|TRBJ1-2|TRBV27
TGTGCCAGCAGCCACCAGACAGGGCACGGCTACACCTTC
CASSHQTGHGYTF
>TRBD1|.|TRBJ1-5|TRBV28
TGTGCCAGCAGTTTGGTTCGCTTTGGGACAGGGCCCGAGGGCAATCAGCCCCAGCATTTT
CASSLVRFGTGPEGNQPQHF
>.|.|TRBJ1-2|TRBV7-8
TGTGCCAGCAGCTCCCTGGGAGAGGGAAGTGGCTACACCTTC
CASSSLGEGSGYTF
>.|.|TRBJ1-4|TRBV27
TGTGCCAGCAGTTTTACAGGAAGGGAAAAACTGTTTTTT
CASSFTGREKLFF
>.|once|TRBJ2-7|TRBV29-1
TGCAGCGTTGATGGGGGACGGGGGGAGCAGTACTTC
CSVDGGRGEQYF
>TRBD2|.|TRBJ2-5|TRBV11-2
TGTGCCAGCAGCTTATTTGGCGGGAGGGAAGAGACCCAGTACTTC
CASSLFGGREETQYF
>TRBD2|.|TRBJ2-1|TRBV10-3
TGTGCCATCAGGATAGCGGGAGGATATGAGCAGTTCTTC
CAIRIAGGYEQFF
>TRBD2|.|TRBJ2-1|TRBV5-1
TGCGCCAGCAATACTGTCGGGAGGGGGAATGAGCAGTTCTTC
CASNTVGRGNEQFF